The 5 T cell receptor beta chains below all came from one sample that was sequenced in a study of PD-L1 blockade in urothelial cancer. As for time point: pretreatment peripheral blood. Sequencing was performed with immunoSEQ multiplex PCR; in TCRdb, only in-frame clones are kept and a portion is missing. Of 50,000 or so clones listed, approximately 84% are singletons. This sample comprised PBMCs, obtained around atezolizumab (anti-PD-L1) treatment. These receptor sequences come from a man aged 45-60 years with urothelial cancer.

CDR3 residues: CASSPFGQGKETQYF. CDR3 DNA: TGTGCCAGCAGCCCCTTCGGACAGGGAAAAGAGACCCAGTACTTC. This sequence joins TRBV5-6 and TRBJ2-5; TRBD1 matches at 8 bases. From germline, CDR1 is SGHDT and CDR2 YYEEEE. V was clipped by 4 bases and J by 3 bases; unmatched bases: 8. The CDR3 runs 15 residues.

The genes are TRBV19 and TRBJ2-7, with 11 bases fitting TRBD1. CDR1 LNHDA and CDR2 SQIVND come from the germline V gene (reference sequence). The CDR3 length is 15 residues. The junction had 5 bases not matched to a gene; V was cut back by 6 bases and J by 1 base. The CDR3 DNA sequence: TGTGCCAGTAGAAACCGGGACAGGGGGTCCTACGAGCAGTACTTC. Its protein is CASRNRDRGSYEQYF.

This chain links TRBV5-1 with TRBJ2-5, with 8 bases that match TRBD2. The CDR3 loop spans 16 amino acids. J was trimmed by 1 base and V by 1 base; bases with no gene match: 6. Per germline, CDR1 SGHRS and CDR2 YFSETQ. The CDR3 nucleotides are TGCGCCAGCAGCTTGATTGGCGGGGGGACCCAAGAGACCCAGTACTTC. The encoded protein is CASSLIGGGTQETQYF.

In DNA, the CDR3 is TGTGCCAGCAGGGGGCGGGGCCCATGGGAGACCCAGTACTTC. Its protein product is CASRGRGPWETQYF. This rearrangement joins TRBV6-5 to TRBJ2-5; possible D gene TRBD2, 6 bases. The germline V gene encodes CDR1 MNHEY and CDR2 SVGAGI. Trimming took off 6 bases at V and 5 bases at J, with 16 bases between the two ends. CDR3 length equals 14 residues.

J is TRBJ2-3 and V is TRBV27, with a weak D call TRBD1 (6 bases). V was cut by 6 bases and J by 2 bases, with 21 bases left in between. The CDR3 is 17 residues long. Germline CDR1 and CDR2: MNHEY and SMNVEV (reference sequence). The CDR3: CASRARGRSLYTDTQYF. The CDR3 nucleotides are TGTGCCAGCAGGGCCAGGGGACGCTCCCTCTACACAGATACGCAGTATTTT.